Listed here are 32 T cell receptor beta chains from one sample, sequenced in a study of T cells in Graves' hyperthyroidism and ophthalmopathy (dated by TCRdb to the late 2010s). Library preparation was by multiplex PCR. The sample was run on an Illumina HiSeq 2000. The TCR beta CDR3 regions were amplified from the RNA transcripts. The first round of RT-PCR for the TCR CDR3 was performed with the HTBI primer set and the Qiagen OneStep RT-PCR kit. Starting from the raw public reads, TCRdb applied fastp trimming at Q25, assembled clones with MiXCR and retained in-frame beta chains. Rows merge per CDR3 protein into single entries with the most common DNA and genes. This sample is represented by about 350,000 distinct CDR3 sequences; around a sixth of them were singletons. The biggest ten clones account for about 16% of the sample. The sample taken for sequencing was blood. These receptors were collected from a woman between 40 and 55 years old with Graves' ophthalmopathy.

This clonotype was counted ten times or more. The CDR3 spells CASSTTSPYNEQFF. CDR3 nucleotides: TGCGCCAGCAGTACTACTAGCCCCTACAATGAGCAGTTCTTC. The rearrangement joins TRBV10-1 to TRBJ2-1, with D possibly being TRBD2 (6 bases). Germline-derived CDR1 and CDR2 are WNHNN and SYGVQD (reference sequence). The CDR3 spans 14 residues. Between the trimmed V and J ends, which lost 5 bases and 2 bases, there was a span of 10 bases.

This clonotype was detected many times. A junction end diverges from the germline sequence, so it may reflect a read error. The chain links TRBV7-7 to TRBJ2-2; possibly TRBD2 for D (6 bases). Germline values: CDR1 SSHAT, CDR2 FNYEAQ (reference sequence). CDR3 length equals 14 residues. The CDR3 protein is CASSRRTNGGELFF. The CDR3 nucleotides are TGTGCTAGCAGCAGACGGACTAACGGCGGGGAGCTGTTTTTT.

This clonotype was detected many times. The J gene is TRBJ2-3, the V gene TRBV11-2; D gene ambiguous. Trimming cost V 5 bases and J 6 bases, with 9 bases left between them. Germline-derived CDR1 and CDR2 are SGHAT and FQNNGV. This CDR3 spans 12 amino acids. CDR3 loop: CASSHGVDTQYF. CDR3 DNA: TGTGCCAGCAGCCATGGGGTGGATACGCAGTATTTT.

This clonotype was recorded at least ten times. The genes are TRBV20-1 and TRBJ2-5, with D perhaps being TRBD1 or TRBD2 (5 bases each). Germline V CDR1 and CDR2: DFQATT, SNEGSKA (reference sequence). V lost 2 bases and J lost 5, with 18 bases in between. The CDR3 covers 15 residues. CDR3 residues: CSARYPGPAQETQYF. DNA of the CDR3: TGCAGTGCTAGATATCCGGGACCCGCACAGGAGACCCAGTACTTC.

The table lists this clonotype with many counts. The V gene is TRBV4-1, the J gene TRBJ2-7, with D tentatively TRBD2 (6 bases). The CDR3 covers 15 residues. Trimming shortened V by 3 bases and J by 1 base, and 13 bases separated the two germline ends. Germline values: CDR1 MGHRA, CDR2 YSYEKL. The CDR3 DNA reads as TGCGCCAGCAGCCAGTTTATAGCGGCTTCCTACGAGCAGTACTTC. It yields the protein CASSQFIAASYEQYF.

The J gene is TRBJ2-5, the V gene TRBV5-1; 7 bases map to TRBD2. Germline CDR1 and CDR2: SGHRS and YFSETQ. The ends lost 2 bases at V and 3 bases at J; junction bases unmatched: 1. The CDR3 loop spans 13 amino acids. The CDR3: CASSLAGKETQYF. The CDR3 DNA sequence: TGCGCCAGCAGCTTAGCGGGAAAAGAGACCCAGTACTTC.

This clonotype has a count of ten or more. This sequence joins TRBV24-1 and TRBJ1-2, with D uncertain. Trimming took 3 bases from V and 8 from J, leaving 18 bases between them. The CDR3 loop spans 15 amino acids. Germline CDR1 reads KGHDR; CDR2 reads SFDVKD. DNA for the CDR3: TGTGCCACCAGTGATACAAGACCGTCGATTCGCGGCTACACCTTC. It encodes CATSDTRPSIRGYTF.

The gene calls are TRBV20-1 and TRBJ2-5; D is undetermined. This CDR3 is built from 12 residues. Trimming stripped 6 bases from V and 1 base from J, with 9 bases between. The germline V gene has CDR1 DFQATT and CDR2 SNEGSKA (reference sequence). CDR3 in DNA: TGCAGTGCCTGGACGGTCCAAGAGACCCAGTACTTC. Protein: CSAWTVQETQYF.

This clonotype was recorded at least ten times. The genes are TRBV6-2 or TRBV6-3 and TRBJ1-5, with D perhaps matching TRBD1 (6 bases). V was cut by 2 bases and J by 6 bases, with 11 bases left in between. Per the germline V gene, CDR1 is MNHEY and CDR2 is SVGEGT. This CDR3 has 14 amino acids. In DNA form, the CDR3 reads TGTGCCAGCAGTTACATCCAGGGGAGTCAGCCCCAGCATTTT. It specifies CASSYIQGSQPQHF.

This clonotype has a count of ten or more. The J gene is TRBJ2-5, the V gene TRBV12-3 or TRBV12-4; 11 bases are shared with TRBD2. V lost 7 bases to trimming and J lost 5 bases; unmatched junction nucleotides: 18. The CDR3 sequence is 18 residues long. The CDR3 protein is CASILSLGATSGKETQYF. The CDR3 coding sequence is TGTGCCAGCATTCTATCCCTAGGGGCGACTAGCGGGAAGGAGACCCAGTACTTC.

This clonotype was recorded only once. The J gene is TRBJ1-1, the V gene TRBV19, with TRBD1 matching over 10 bases. The V and J ends lost 5 bases and 2 bases, in that order; junction bases with no gene match: 8. Germline lookup yields CDR1 LNHDA and CDR2 SQIVND (reference sequence). The CDR3 length is 16 residues. This chain's CDR3 is CASSYGTGAFNTEAFF. The CDR3 coding sequence is TGTGCCAGTAGTTATGGGACAGGGGCGTTTAACACTGAAGCTTTCTTT.

The rearrangement uses TRBV29-1 and TRBJ2-7; 7 bases line up with TRBD1. This CDR3 has 13 amino acids. V shed 2 bases and J 2 bases; nucleotides not matched to a gene: 3. Germline CDR1 is SQVTM and CDR2 is ANQGSEA. DNA for the CDR3: TGCAGCGTTGAACAGGGGGATGCCTACGAGCAGTACTTC. It codes for CSVEQGDAYEQYF.

Notes on this clonotype: The junction departs from the called germline gene at one end, perhaps through a read error. V gene TRBV7-9 combines with J gene TRBJ1-2; tentatively, D is TRBD1 (5 bases). CDR3 size: 15 residues. CDR1 and CDR2 (germline): SEHNR, FQNEAQ (reference sequence). The CDR3 here is CVSSLTGPLKGGYTF. The CDR3 DNA reads TGTGTCAGCAGCTTAACGGGACCCCTCAAGGGTGGCTACACCTTC. Full variable domain (rest looked up from reference TRBV7-9 and TRBJ1-2): DTGVSQNPRHKITKRGQNVTFRCDPISEHNRLYWYRQTLGQGPEFLTYFQNEAQLEKSRLLSDRFSAERPKGSFSTLEIQRTEQGDSAMYLCVSSLTGPLKGGYTFGSGTRLTVV.

This clonotype occurred many times. The V gene is TRBV12-3 or TRBV12-4, the J gene TRBJ2-7; 7 bases map to TRBD2. The CDR3 loop spans 14 amino acids. Trimming took 6 bases from V and 5 from J; bases not matched to a gene: 10. The CDR3 bases are TGTGCCAGCAGCCTAAGCGGGATTACCCACGAGCAGTACTTC. Protein sequence: CASSLSGITHEQYF.

This clonotype was found many times. This sequence joins TRBV11-2 and TRBJ2-7, with D unclear. Germline CDR1 reads SGHAT; CDR2 reads FQNNGV. Deletions cut 1 base from V and 2 bases from J, with 9 bases between. The CDR3 contains 14 residues. CDR3 sequence reads: CASSLGMGTYEQYF. The CDR3 DNA reads TGTGCCAGCAGCTTAGGGATGGGTACCTACGAGCAGTACTTC.

Ten or more counts support this clonotype. This chain links TRBV12-5 with TRBJ2-5; the D is unclear. V dropped 0 bases and J dropped 5 bases, with 7 bases sitting between them. CDR1 is LGHNT and CDR2 is FRNRAP in the germline V gene. The CDR3 loop spans 13 amino acids. CDR3 nucleotide sequence: TGTGCTAGTGGTTTGGTATCGTGGGAGACCCAGTACTTC. Amino acids: CASGLVSWETQYF.

This clonotype was detected many times. The V call is TRBV12-3 or TRBV12-4, the J call TRBJ1-5, with TRBD1 matching 11 bases. Trimming at V came to 5 bases and at J to 6 bases, leaving 6 bases not matched to a gene. This CDR3 contains 15 residues. Here the CDR3 DNA reads TGTGCCAGCAGTCTCGGACAGGGGGCGGTTCAGCCCCAGCATTTT. Translated, it gives CASSLGQGAVQPQHF.

At least ten counts were recorded for this clonotype. The V and J genes are TRBV4-3 and TRBJ1-3; D unclear. Germline V gene data show CDR1 as LGHNA and CDR2 as YSLEER. This CDR3 is built from 13 residues. The ends were cut back, 3 bases at V and 0 bases at J, with 3 bases in the middle. The CDR3 coding sequence is TGCGCCAGCAGCCAGGGCTCTGGAAACACCATATATTTT. It specifies CASSQGSGNTIYF.

This clonotype was detected many times. This chain joins TRBV25-1 and TRBJ1-1; TRBD1 matches at 12 bases. Trimming removed 4 bases from V and 8 bases from J; junction bases left unmatched: 8. The CDR3 is 15 residues long. CDR1 and CDR2 (germline): MGHDK, SYGVNS. The CDR3 nucleotides are TGTGCCAGCAGTGGACCGGGACAGGGGGCACCCGAAGCTTTCTTT. This gives the protein CASSGPGQGAPEAFF.

This clonotype was detected ten times or more. This CDR3 is CASSGNRRGYTF. The CDR3 DNA sequence: TGTGCCAGCAGTGGGAACCGCCGGGGCTACACCTTC. The chain links TRBV6-1 to TRBJ1-2; D remains ambiguous. The CDR3 length is 12 residues. From germline, CDR1 is MNHNS and CDR2 SASEGT. The ends were cut back, 4 bases at V and 8 bases at J, with 11 bases in the middle.

This clonotype has at least ten counts. The chain employs TRBV6-1 and TRBJ1-1; TRBD1 is a possible D gene (5 bases). Germline CDR1 MNHNS, CDR2 SASEGT. The CDR3 is 15 residues long. Deletions cut 2 bases from V and 1 base from J, with 11 bases between. The CDR3 spells CASSEYFGGNTEAFF. CDR3 DNA sequence: TGTGCCAGCAGTGAATATTTTGGGGGGAACACTGAAGCTTTCTTT.

This rearrangement joins TRBV9 to TRBJ2-5; D call uncertain. The CDR3 has 14 residues. The germline CDR1 and CDR2 sequences are SGDLS and YYNGEE. Trimming took 3 bases from V and 2 from J, leaving 11 bases between them. CDR3 DNA: TGTGCCAGCAGCGCAGACAAAACGCAAGAGACCCAGTACTTC. Encoded protein: CASSADKTQETQYF.

This clonotype was observed many times. This chain joins TRBV2 and TRBJ2-7; 9 positions match TRBD2. The germline V gene encodes CDR1 SNHLY and CDR2 FYNNEI. V lost 3 bases to trimming and J lost 3 bases; unmatched junction nucleotides: 6. The CDR3 sequence is 15 residues long. As DNA, the CDR3 is TGTGCCAGCAGTGATCGGCTAGCGGGACTCTACGAGCAGTACTTC. Translated: CASSDRLAGLYEQYF.

This clonotype was seen repeatedly, ten times or more. The V gene is TRBV27, the J gene TRBJ2-6; tentative D call: TRBD1 (6 bases). There are 16 residues in the CDR3. Germline CDR1 and CDR2: MNHEY and SMNVEV (reference sequence). The V and J ends lost 3 bases and 4 bases respectively, with 13 bases between them. Here the CDR3 reads CASSLDSSSGANVLTF. CDR3 DNA: TGTGCCAGCAGTTTGGACAGTAGCTCCGGGGCCAACGTCCTGACTTTC.

This clonotype was counted ten times or more. V gene TRBV13 combines with J gene TRBJ1-5; D is possibly TRBD1 (5 bases). Trimming removed 4 bases at V and 1 base at J, with 17 bases between. CDR3 length equals 17 residues. CDR1 and CDR2 from the germline V gene are PRHDT and FYEKMQ (reference sequence). In nucleotides, the CDR3 is TGTGCCAGCAGCTCCACGGCTGGGACGAAGAGCAATCAGCCCCAGCATTTT. Translating gives CASSSTAGTKSNQPQHF.

This clonotype came up many times. The rearrangement links TRBV19 to TRBJ1-2; a possible D gene is TRBD1 (6 bases). V lost 4 bases and J lost 2, with 11 bases in between. The germline V gene encodes CDR1 LNHDA and CDR2 SQIVND (reference sequence). CDR3 size: 14 residues. CDR3 nucleotide sequence: TGTGCCAGTAGTAAACAGGGAGTCAACTATGGCTACACCTTC. Translating gives CASSKQGVNYGYTF.

This clonotype was counted ten times or more. The chain recombines TRBV7-2 with TRBJ2-5; D may be TRBD1 (6 bases). Germline lookup yields CDR1 SGHTA and CDR2 FQGNSA. The V gene lost 4 bases and the J gene lost 4 bases, with 13 bases spanning the gap. This CDR3 has 14 amino acids. The CDR3 DNA reads as TGTGCCAGCAGCTCCCACGGACAGATAGAGACCCAGTACTTC. The encoded protein is CASSSHGQIETQYF. Looking up the rest from reference TRBV7-2 and TRBJ2-5 gives the full variable domain: GAGVSQSPSNKVTEKGKDVELRCDPISGHTALYWYRQSLGQGLEFLIYFQGNSAPDKSGLPSDRFSAERTGGSVSTLTIQRTQQEDSAVYLCASSSHGQIETQYFGPGTRLLVL.

This clonotype appeared many times. The chain is built from TRBV6-5 and TRBJ2-7; 8 bases fit TRBD1. The junction had 9 bases not matched to a gene; V was cut back by 6 bases and J by 2 bases. The CDR3 sequence is 15 residues long. Per germline, CDR1 MNHEY and CDR2 SVGAGI. The CDR3 bases are TGTGCCAGCAGCATAGAGACAGGGGAGACCTACGAGCAGTACTTC. Protein product: CASSIETGETYEQYF.

This clonotype was recorded many times. The rearrangement links TRBV2 to TRBJ2-7; unclear D gene. The V end lost 1 base, the J end lost 3 bases, and 13 bases lay between the germline ends. The germline V gene encodes CDR1 SNHLY and CDR2 FYNNEI. There are 15 residues in the CDR3. CDR3 sequence (DNA): TGTGCCAGCAGTGAAGGGAGTCTTACTTACTACGAGCAGTACTTC. Translation gives CASSEGSLTYYEQYF.

This clonotype occurred many times. The rearrangement links TRBV28 to TRBJ2-7; no definite D call. CDR3 size: 10 residues. The germline gives CDR1 MDHEN, CDR2 SYDVKM. V lost 8 bases and J 5 bases, leaving 7 bases between the germline ends. The CDR3 sequence: CASSDHEQYF. The CDR3 DNA reads TGTGCCAGCTCCGATCACGAGCAGTACTTC. Full variable domain (outside the CDR3, taken from reference TRBV28 and TRBJ2-7): DVKVTQSSRYLVKRTGEKVFLECVQDMDHENMFWYRQDPGLGLRLIYFSYDVKMKEKGDIPEGYSVSREKKERFSLILESASTNQTSMYLCASSDHEQYFGPGTRLTVT.

This clonotype was detected many times. J is TRBJ1-1 and V is TRBV4-2, with D possibly being TRBD1 (5 bases). Per germline, CDR1 LGHNA and CDR2 YNFKEQ. The CDR3 has 15 residues. V lost 1 base and J lost 6, with 15 bases in between. The CDR3 DNA is TGTGCCAGCAGCCAAGGCGGGCGGGGGATCGCTGAAGCTTTCTTT. Protein sequence: CASSQGGRGIAEAFF.

In this sample, this clonotype turned up many times. The V and J genes are TRBV4-3 and TRBJ2-5; D is uncertain. The germline gives CDR1 LGHNA, CDR2 YSLEER. There are 15 residues in the CDR3. The V end lost 1 base, the J end lost 2 bases, and 11 bases lay between the germline ends. CDR3 sequence: CASSQGARQQETQYF. The CDR3 DNA sequence: TGCGCCAGCAGCCAAGGAGCGCGCCAGCAAGAGACCCAGTACTTC.